This entry features one T cell receptor (beta chain) sequence. This clonotype appeared a few times. Its antigen is unknown. No quality values exist for individual bases; no much larger clone is one base distant. The CDR3, cysteine through phenylalanine, is 19 amino acids long. Solely the CDR3 DNA is kept, with 57 bases framed from the first base. The germline V gene specifies MNHEY as CDR1 and SVGAGI as CDR2. The junction shows trimming of 4 bases on V and 0 bases on J, plus 23 bases between the germline ends. Donors were roughly 40 systemically healthy Caucasian individuals from Russia aged about 6 to 100 years. Each donor gave about 9.7 milliliters of peripheral blood, drawn into EDTA-treated Vacutainer tubes. Ficoll-Paque density-gradient centrifugation was used to isolate PBMCs, with at least 7 million per sample. Total RNA, at least 6 micrograms per sample, was extracted from PBMCs with Trizol reagent. For every donor, an aliquot of PBMCs went through flow cytometry to measure the percentages of naive CD45RAhigh/CD27high T cells.

This sample is drawn from a study of blood T cells in healthy people across ages (dated by TCRdb to 2014 to 2015). As for the study more broadly: In model experiments, template switching captured roughly one uniquely barcoded TCR beta cDNA molecule for every two T cells. The study measured age-related changes in TCR beta repertoire diversity using deep sequencing normalized with unique cDNA molecular identifiers. The donors were split into four age groups: young (average 16 years), middle-aged (roughly 40), aged (over 55) and long-lived (82). Donors of different ages were randomly distributed across sequencing lanes to avoid experimental bias. For two donors (one aged 18 to 29 and one aged 80 or older), the study analyzed two additional independent replicas of 1 million unique cDNA reads from the same blood draw. General study outcomes and caveats: Bulk unsorted PBMC profiling prevented conclusive comparison of naive and antigen-experienced compartments. Estimates of total diversity based on one million sequenced T cells were considered lower bounds and underestimates. As age increased, observed TCR beta diversity per million T cells dropped in a roughly linear way, and a significant reduction was already evident by age about 40. Because the CMV infection status of the donors was unknown, age-related changes in expanded clonotypes may potentially have been confounded. Observed TCR beta diversity correlated strongly with the percentage of naive T cells measured by flow cytometry. Compared with the aged group, the long-lived group had more naive CD4+ T cells, fewer expanded clones and increased TCR diversity, a pattern suggesting age selection.

Libraries came from 5' RACE. TCRdb lists the instrument as Illumina HiSeq 2500. A second PCR of about 6 to 11 cycles was run with a J-beta primer mix and a sample-barcoded 5' primer. Each TCR beta cDNA molecule received a unique molecular identifier from a template-switch 5' adaptor carrying 12 random nucleotides. At least 2.5 million CDR3-containing paired-end reads were obtained from each sample. The Mint cDNA synthesis kit, primed by a TRBC-specific oligonucleotide, was used to synthesize first-strand cDNA from all RNA. All cDNA was treated with uracil-DNA glycosylase and then went through a first 18-cycle PCR with the universal primers M1SS and BC2_uni_R. Per the original workflow: For normalization, 1 million high-quality reads were randomly selected from each sample, with every read carrying a distinct molecular identifier. Instead of being binned into consensus sequences, reads with shared molecular identifiers were discarded. MiTCR, set to a Q25 quality threshold and the strictest error-elimination algorithm, was used for CDR3 identification, clonotype clustering and error correction. A nonparametric unseen species model with Euler transformation was used to estimate a lower bound on total TCR beta diversity. TCRdb handled the public reads itself, with Q25 trimming in fastp and clone calling in MiXCR, and kept productive beta chains. CDR3 protein sequences are deduplicated, and each keeps its most common genes and DNA. It is TCRdb's table, rather than the study itself, that gives the V and J calls and clone size. The sample table lists just over 1 million distinct CDR3 sequences, more than 40% of them with a count of one. Approximately 17% of the sample rests with the top ten.

The V and J segments used are TRBV6-5 and TRBJ2-3; the D gene is tentatively TRBD1 or TRBD2, each matching 5 bases. The TCR comes from a woman aged 55 to 70 in good health. Sequenced sample: blood. The DNA reads TGTGCCAGCAGTTCCCTCGGGGCGGGTTATGGGGTTAGCACAGATACGCAGTATTTT. Translated, it reads CASSSLGAGYGVSTDTQYF.